The sequence of this T cell receptor beta chain was determined in a study of beta chain features in type 1 diabetes. Sequencing targeted expressed TCRB transcripts, as all isolated RNA had been reverse transcribed. Method: immunoSEQ multiplex PCR; TCRdb's copy keeps in-frame clones and lacks some. Of 130,000 or so clones in the sample, approximately 15% were seen once. On this clone itself: Its cognate antigen is unknown.

Germline V gives CDR1 SQVTM, CDR2 ANQGSEA. CDR3 length equals 18 residues. After removal of 0 bases from V and 0 bases from J, the junction contained 9 bases not matched to a gene. Findings and limits, study-wide: People with Type 1 diabetes carried modestly yet significantly shorter TCRB CDR3s in all four CD4+ subsets. A greater similarity of naive, central memory and Treg TCRB repertoires was seen among patients than among healthy donors. The study notes PCR might favor shorter templates equally in patients and controls.

The clonotype was recovered from a man between 18 and 29 years old with type 1 diabetes. Sequencing input: central memory CD4+ T cells from blood. V is TRBV29-1 and J is TRBJ2-3, with 10 bases fitting TRBD2. The CDR3 nucleotides are TGCAGCGTTGAAGATCGTTGGGCTAGCGGGGGAAGCACAGATACGCAGTATTTT. Its protein is CSVEDRWASGGSTDTQYF.